The source of this TCR beta chain is a study of blood T cells in healthy people across ages. Overall study: The template switching approach captured approximately one barcoded beta molecule for every two T cells.

Study-wide findings and caveats: Fewer expanded clones and more diversity marked long-lived versus aged donors. Because sorting was not performed, PBMCs prevented conclusive naive versus antigen-experienced comparison.

There are 14 residues in the CDR3. Trimming cost V 7 bases and J 4 bases; bases outside gene matches: 7. PCR was performed a second time for roughly 7 to 11 cycles using a sample-barcoded 5' primer and a J-beta primer mix. TCRdb reanalysed the 5' RACE reads using MiXCR and keeps one entry per CDR3 protein. In the table there are 650,000 to 1,000,000 distinct CDR3 sequences, under 40% of which are singletons. With respect to this clonotype: The antigen is undetermined.

The receptor was isolated from a man aged 18 to 29 in good health. Source material: blood. V gene TRBV12-3 or TRBV12-4 combines with J gene TRBJ1-1; 9 bases agree with TRBD1. DNA for the CDR3: TGTGCCAGCACCCTGACAGGGGGAACCACTGAAGCTTTCTTT. As protein: CASTLTGGTTEAFF.